The rows below give T cell receptor beta chains drawn from one sample of a study of blood T cell repertoires in COVID-19. The data were produced by immunoSEQ multiplex PCR, yet TCRdb's version contains in-frame clones alone and is incomplete. The sample includes roughly 300,000 clones, 86% of them seen just once. The material sequenced was peripheral blood. All receptors come from a woman aged 50 to 60 with acute or convalescent COVID-19. Both conserved end residues are part of each CDR3. Each record gives: CDR3 DNA, CDR3 protein, clone size, D gene, V gene, J gene. D genes are given only for firm matches. The listing skips clone size in some rows; elsewhere it reads once, few, many or a size class.

cdr3_nt: TGCGCCAGCAGCTCGACTAGCGGGAGCGAAGATACGCAGTATTTT; cdr3_aa: CASSSTSGSEDTQYF; clone_size: few; d_call: TRBD2; v_call: TRBV5-1; j_call: TRBJ2-3
cdr3_nt: TGTGCCAGCCTTACACGGGCGGGAAGGAATTACGAGCAGTACTTC; cdr3_aa: CASLTRAGRNYEQYF; clone_size: NA; d_call: NA; v_call: TRBV27; j_call: TRBJ2-7
cdr3_nt: TGTGCCAGCTCACCTGGGACTTCCTACGAGCAGTACTTC; cdr3_aa: CASSPGTSYEQYF; clone_size: NA; d_call: NA; v_call: TRBV18; j_call: TRBJ2-7
cdr3_nt: TGTGCCAGCAGTTACTCGGGACAGATAAATCAGCCCCAGCATTTT; cdr3_aa: CASSYSGQINQPQHF; clone_size: once; d_call: TRBD1; v_call: TRBV6-5; j_call: TRBJ1-5
cdr3_nt: TGTGCCAGCAGCGTAGGCAGGGGACATGAAAAACTGTTTTTT; cdr3_aa: CASSVGRGHEKLFF; clone_size: NA; d_call: NA; v_call: TRBV9; j_call: TRBJ1-4
cdr3_nt: TGCGCCAGCAGCTCCCCCGGGAGCACAGATACGCAGTATTTT; cdr3_aa: CASSSPGSTDTQYF; clone_size: NA; d_call: NA; v_call: TRBV5-1; j_call: TRBJ2-3
cdr3_nt: TGTGCCAGCTCACCAACGTCGGGCTACGAGCAGTACTTC; cdr3_aa: CASSPTSGYEQYF; clone_size: NA; d_call: NA; v_call: TRBV18; j_call: TRBJ2-7
cdr3_nt: TGTGCCAGCAGTTTATGGGCAGGGGTCGGGGAGACCCAGTACTTC; cdr3_aa: CASSLWAGVGETQYF; clone_size: NA; d_call: NA; v_call: TRBV28; j_call: TRBJ2-5
cdr3_nt: TGTGCCAGCAGCCAAGACGGTGGTACCGGGGAGCTGTTTTTT; cdr3_aa: CASSQDGGTGELFF; clone_size: NA; d_call: NA; v_call: TRBV3-1/TRBV3-2; j_call: TRBJ2-2
cdr3_nt: TGTGCCAGCACAGGACAGGGGTTTCAGCCCCAGCATTTT; cdr3_aa: CASTGQGFQPQHF; clone_size: NA; d_call: TRBD1; v_call: TRBV2; j_call: TRBJ1-5
cdr3_nt: TGTGCCAGCAGGCGCCCCCAAACCGGAAAACTGTTTTTT; cdr3_aa: CASRRPQTGKLFF; clone_size: NA; d_call: NA; v_call: TRBV6-5; j_call: TRBJ1-4
cdr3_nt: TGTGCCAGCAGCGTAGCTCAGGGCCGAGCTGGAAACACCATATATTTT; cdr3_aa: CASSVAQGRAGNTIYF; clone_size: NA; d_call: NA; v_call: TRBV9; j_call: TRBJ1-3
cdr3_nt: TGTGCCTGGAAGAGGGGGCCCCAAGAGACCCAGTACTTC; cdr3_aa: CAWKRGPQETQYF; clone_size: NA; d_call: TRBD1; v_call: TRBV30; j_call: TRBJ2-5
cdr3_nt: TGTGCCTGTACAGGGGACGACAATCAGCCCCAGCATTTT; cdr3_aa: CACTGDDNQPQHF; clone_size: NA; d_call: TRBD1; v_call: TRBV30; j_call: TRBJ1-5
cdr3_nt: TGTGCCAGCAGTGACTCCGTGTTATGGGGAGTTCCCTACGAGCAGTACTTC; cdr3_aa: CASSDSVLWGVPYEQYF; clone_size: NA; d_call: NA; v_call: TRBV6-4; j_call: TRBJ2-7
cdr3_nt: TGTGCCAGCAGCTCGCGATATTTATCTGGAAACACCATATATTTT; cdr3_aa: CASSSRYLSGNTIYF; clone_size: few; d_call: NA; v_call: TRBV5-5; j_call: TRBJ1-3
cdr3_nt: TGTGCCAGCAGCTTAGAACCCACAGGGGCTCCCCAGCATTTT; cdr3_aa: CASSLEPTGAPQHF; clone_size: NA; d_call: TRBD1; v_call: TRBV13; j_call: TRBJ1-5
cdr3_nt: TGTGCCAGCAGTCCGGGACAGGACTTCGAGACCCAGTACTTC; cdr3_aa: CASSPGQDFETQYF; clone_size: once; d_call: TRBD1; v_call: TRBV28; j_call: TRBJ2-5
cdr3_nt: TGTGCCAGTAGTATCCCGTTCGCGCTGAGGGACAGCCAGAGCAATCAGCCCCAGCATTTT; cdr3_aa: CASSIPFALRDSQSNQPQHF; clone_size: NA; d_call: TRBD1; v_call: TRBV19; j_call: TRBJ1-5
cdr3_nt: TGTGCCACCAGTGACCCAGGGGTCTCCGGGGAGCTGTTTTTT; cdr3_aa: CATSDPGVSGELFF; clone_size: once; d_call: NA; v_call: TRBV24-1; j_call: TRBJ2-2
cdr3_nt: TGCAGCGTTCCCCGGACTGGACAAGAGACCCAGTACTTC; cdr3_aa: CSVPRTGQETQYF; clone_size: NA; d_call: NA; v_call: TRBV29-1; j_call: TRBJ2-5
cdr3_nt: TGTGCCAGCAGCTTGTTCCTAGCCAAAAACATTCAGTACTTC; cdr3_aa: CASSLFLAKNIQYF; clone_size: NA; d_call: NA; v_call: TRBV5-6; j_call: TRBJ2-4
cdr3_nt: TGTGCCAGCAGCCAAGGACAGGGACCTTACTACGAGCAGTACTTC; cdr3_aa: CASSQGQGPYYEQYF; clone_size: NA; d_call: TRBD1; v_call: TRBV14; j_call: TRBJ2-7
cdr3_nt: TGTGCCAGCAGTGAAGAGACAGTGAGAGTCAATGAGCAGTTCTTC; cdr3_aa: CASSEETVRVNEQFF; clone_size: NA; d_call: NA; v_call: TRBV2; j_call: TRBJ2-1
cdr3_nt: TGCGCCAGCAGCATCGGACAGCCAAACACTGAAGCTTTCTTT; cdr3_aa: CASSIGQPNTEAFF; clone_size: NA; d_call: NA; v_call: TRBV5-1; j_call: TRBJ1-1
cdr3_nt: TGTGCCAGTAGTCCTGCGGGAGATAACGAGCAGTACTTC; cdr3_aa: CASSPAGDNEQYF; clone_size: NA; d_call: TRBD2; v_call: TRBV19; j_call: TRBJ2-7
cdr3_nt: TGTGCCACGCAGACAGTGGTAGGTGGCTACACCTTC; cdr3_aa: CATQTVVGGYTF; clone_size: NA; d_call: NA; v_call: TRBV24-1; j_call: TRBJ1-2
cdr3_nt: TGCAGCGTTGAACGACAGGGGGCGCATGGCTACACCTTC; cdr3_aa: CSVERQGAHGYTF; clone_size: NA; d_call: TRBD1; v_call: TRBV29-1; j_call: TRBJ1-2
cdr3_nt: TGTGCCAGCACCTCCCCCGGGACAGGGATCAATGAGCAGTTCTTC; cdr3_aa: CASTSPGTGINEQFF; clone_size: NA; d_call: TRBD1; v_call: TRBV7-3; j_call: TRBJ2-1
cdr3_nt: TGTGCCAGCAGCTTAGTAGTTAGCGGACAAGAGACCCAGTACTTC; cdr3_aa: CASSLVVSGQETQYF; clone_size: NA; d_call: NA; v_call: TRBV7-2; j_call: TRBJ2-5
cdr3_nt: TGCGCCAGCACTCGAGCTGCGGAGGGCTATGATGGCTACACCTTC; cdr3_aa: CASTRAAEGYDGYTF; clone_size: once; d_call: NA; v_call: TRBV5-1; j_call: TRBJ1-2
cdr3_nt: TGTGCCAGCTCACCACCGGCAGGGGCAGGAAACACCATATATTTT; cdr3_aa: CASSPPAGAGNTIYF; clone_size: NA; d_call: NA; v_call: TRBV18; j_call: TRBJ1-3
cdr3_nt: TGCAGTGCCAGTGACAGGGTTTCTAATGAAAAACTGTTTTTT; cdr3_aa: CSASDRVSNEKLFF; clone_size: NA; d_call: TRBD1; v_call: TRBV20-1; j_call: TRBJ1-4
cdr3_nt: TGTGCCAGCAGCCCCCAGGGCCGGAAGAACACTGAAGCTTTCTTT; cdr3_aa: CASSPQGRKNTEAFF; clone_size: NA; d_call: NA; v_call: TRBV7-9; j_call: TRBJ1-1
cdr3_nt: TGTGCCAGCAGTCTTGGGACAGGGTCCAGCAATGAGCAGTTCTTC; cdr3_aa: CASSLGTGSSNEQFF; clone_size: NA; d_call: TRBD1; v_call: TRBV6-5; j_call: TRBJ2-1
cdr3_nt: TGTGCCAGCAGTGTATGGAGGGAGGGGATCCTTTGGCAGTTCTTC; cdr3_aa: CASSVWREGILWQFF; clone_size: NA; d_call: TRBD2; v_call: TRBV2; j_call: TRBJ2-1
cdr3_nt: TGCAGCGGGAGACAGGGGAAGGCTGAAGCTTTCTTT; cdr3_aa: CSGRQGKAEAFF; clone_size: NA; d_call: TRBD1; v_call: TRBV29-1; j_call: TRBJ1-1
cdr3_nt: TGTGCCAGCAGCGTAGCTACCGGACAGGCCAAGAGCTACACCTTC; cdr3_aa: CASSVATGQAKSYTF; clone_size: few; d_call: TRBD1; v_call: TRBV9; j_call: TRBJ1-2
cdr3_nt: TGTGCCAGCAGGTTGGGGCGGGAGGTTGTTGCCGGGGAGCTGTTTTTT; cdr3_aa: CASRLGREVVAGELFF; clone_size: few; d_call: TRBD2; v_call: TRBV28; j_call: TRBJ2-2
cdr3_nt: TGTGCCAGCAGCTTGGCAGGACAGGGGGCCTACGAGCAGTACTTC; cdr3_aa: CASSLAGQGAYEQYF; clone_size: once; d_call: TRBD1; v_call: TRBV5-5; j_call: TRBJ2-7
cdr3_nt: TGTGCCAGCAGCTCGAGGGGGTCGAGCACTGAAGCTTTCTTT; cdr3_aa: CASSSRGSSTEAFF; clone_size: NA; d_call: NA; v_call: TRBV7-2; j_call: TRBJ1-1
cdr3_nt: TGTGCCACCAGCTCCCCGAGACAGGGGACAGAGACCCAGTACTTC; cdr3_aa: CATSSPRQGTETQYF; clone_size: NA; d_call: TRBD1; v_call: TRBV24-1; j_call: TRBJ2-5
cdr3_nt: TGTGCCAGCAGCTTAGACCGAGGACAGGGCTCAACCTACGAGCAGTACTTC; cdr3_aa: CASSLDRGQGSTYEQYF; clone_size: NA; d_call: TRBD1; v_call: TRBV11-2; j_call: TRBJ2-7
cdr3_nt: TGTGCCAGCAGTTCTCCAGGGAGGGTGACTGAAGCTTTCTTT; cdr3_aa: CASSSPGRVTEAFF; clone_size: few; d_call: NA; v_call: TRBV28; j_call: TRBJ1-1
cdr3_nt: TGTGCCAGCAGCTTATACAGGGGGCGGTTGGATCAGCCCCAGCATTTT; cdr3_aa: CASSLYRGRLDQPQHF; clone_size: NA; d_call: TRBD1; v_call: TRBV7-2; j_call: TRBJ1-5
cdr3_nt: TGTGCCAGCAGTGAATTGCAGGCCGGGGAGCTGTTTTTT; cdr3_aa: CASSELQAGELFF; clone_size: NA; d_call: NA; v_call: TRBV6-1; j_call: TRBJ2-2
cdr3_nt: TGTGCCAGCAACTACAGGGATTGGACCGGGGAGCTGTTTTTT; cdr3_aa: CASNYRDWTGELFF; clone_size: few; d_call: NA; v_call: TRBV28; j_call: TRBJ2-2
cdr3_nt: TGCGCCAGCAGCCGCAACACAGGGACCGGGGAGCTGTTTTTT; cdr3_aa: CASSRNTGTGELFF; clone_size: NA; d_call: NA; v_call: TRBV4-3; j_call: TRBJ2-2
cdr3_nt: TGTGCCAGCAGTAAATGGGCTGTTGGGGGACTAGCGGGAGTCACCGGGGAGCTGTTTTTT; cdr3_aa: CASSKWAVGGLAGVTGELFF; clone_size: NA; d_call: TRBD2; v_call: TRBV7-3; j_call: TRBJ2-2
cdr3_nt: TGTGCCAGCAGCTTATGGACTGGGTACAATGAGCAGTTCTTC; cdr3_aa: CASSLWTGYNEQFF; clone_size: NA; d_call: NA; v_call: TRBV7-8; j_call: TRBJ2-1